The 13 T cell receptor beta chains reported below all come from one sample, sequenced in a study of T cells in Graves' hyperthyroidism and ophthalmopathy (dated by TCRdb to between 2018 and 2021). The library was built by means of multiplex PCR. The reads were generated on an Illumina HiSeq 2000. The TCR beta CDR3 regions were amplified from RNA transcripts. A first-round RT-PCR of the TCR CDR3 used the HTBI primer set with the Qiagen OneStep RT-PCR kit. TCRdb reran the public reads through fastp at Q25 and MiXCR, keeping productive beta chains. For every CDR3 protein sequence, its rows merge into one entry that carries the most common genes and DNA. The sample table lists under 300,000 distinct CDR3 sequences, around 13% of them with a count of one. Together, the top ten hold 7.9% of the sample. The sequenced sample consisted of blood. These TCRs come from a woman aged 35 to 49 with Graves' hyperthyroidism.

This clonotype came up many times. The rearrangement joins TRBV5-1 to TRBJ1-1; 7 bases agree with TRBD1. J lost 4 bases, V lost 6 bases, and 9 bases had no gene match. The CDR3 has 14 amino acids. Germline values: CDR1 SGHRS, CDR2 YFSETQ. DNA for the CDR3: TGCGCCAGCAACCCGACAGGGCCTGGCACTGAAGCTTTCTTT. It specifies CASNPTGPGTEAFF.

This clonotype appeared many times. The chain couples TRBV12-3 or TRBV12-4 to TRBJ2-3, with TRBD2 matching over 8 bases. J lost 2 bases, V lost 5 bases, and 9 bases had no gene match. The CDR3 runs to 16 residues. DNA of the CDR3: TGTGCCAGCAGTCTCGGACTAGCCCCTAACACAGATACGCAGTATTTT. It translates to CASSLGLAPNTDTQYF.

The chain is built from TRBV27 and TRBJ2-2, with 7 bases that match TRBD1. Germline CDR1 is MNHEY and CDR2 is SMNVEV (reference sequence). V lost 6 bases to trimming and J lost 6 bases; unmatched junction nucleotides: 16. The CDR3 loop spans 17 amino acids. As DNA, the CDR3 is TGTGCCAGCAGATCTAATCAGGACAGGCACAGACCCGGGGAGCTGTTTTTT. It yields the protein CASRSNQDRHRPGELFF.

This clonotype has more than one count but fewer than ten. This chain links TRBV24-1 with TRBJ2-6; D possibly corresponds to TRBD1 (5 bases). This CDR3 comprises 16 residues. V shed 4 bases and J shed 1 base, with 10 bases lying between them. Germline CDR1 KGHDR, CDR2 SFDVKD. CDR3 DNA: TGTGCCACCAGTGACTCCCAGGGATCTGGGGCCAACGTCCTGACTTTC. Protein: CATSDSQGSGANVLTF.

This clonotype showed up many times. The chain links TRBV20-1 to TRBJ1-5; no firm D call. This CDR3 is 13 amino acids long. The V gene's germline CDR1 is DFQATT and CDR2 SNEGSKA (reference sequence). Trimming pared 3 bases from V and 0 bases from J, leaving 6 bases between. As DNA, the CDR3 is TGCAGTGCTAGTCAGGATAGCAATCAGCCCCAGCATTTT. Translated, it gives CSASQDSNQPQHF.

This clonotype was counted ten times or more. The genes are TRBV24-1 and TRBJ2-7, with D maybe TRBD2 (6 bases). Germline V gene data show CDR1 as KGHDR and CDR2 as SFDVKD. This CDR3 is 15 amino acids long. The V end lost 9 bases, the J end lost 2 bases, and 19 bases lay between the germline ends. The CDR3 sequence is CATSPRAGSTYEQYF. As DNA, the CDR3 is TGTGCCACCTCCCCGCGGGCGGGAAGTACCTACGAGCAGTACTTC.

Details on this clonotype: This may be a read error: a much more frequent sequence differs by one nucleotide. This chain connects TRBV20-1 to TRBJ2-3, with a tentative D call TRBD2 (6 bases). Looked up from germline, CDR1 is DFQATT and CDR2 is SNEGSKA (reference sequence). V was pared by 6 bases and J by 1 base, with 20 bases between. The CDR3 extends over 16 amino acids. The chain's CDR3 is CSASLPRAGCTDTQYF. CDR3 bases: TGCAGTGCCAGCTTGCCGAGGGCGGGATGCACAGATACGCAGTATTTT.

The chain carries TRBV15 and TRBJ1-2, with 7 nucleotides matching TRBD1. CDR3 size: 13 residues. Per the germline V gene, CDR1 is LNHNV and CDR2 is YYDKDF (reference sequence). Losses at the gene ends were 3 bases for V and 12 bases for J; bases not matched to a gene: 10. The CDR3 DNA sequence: TGTGCCACCAGCAGGACAGGGTATGAGGGCCACACCTTC. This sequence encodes CATSRTGYEGHTF.

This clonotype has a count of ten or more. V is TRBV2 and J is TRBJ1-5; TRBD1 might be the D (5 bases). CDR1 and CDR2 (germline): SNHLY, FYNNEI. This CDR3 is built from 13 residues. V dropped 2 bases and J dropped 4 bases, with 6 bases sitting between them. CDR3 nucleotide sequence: TGTGCCAGCAGTGAACGGGGGAATCAGCCCCAGCATTTT. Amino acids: CASSERGNQPQHF.

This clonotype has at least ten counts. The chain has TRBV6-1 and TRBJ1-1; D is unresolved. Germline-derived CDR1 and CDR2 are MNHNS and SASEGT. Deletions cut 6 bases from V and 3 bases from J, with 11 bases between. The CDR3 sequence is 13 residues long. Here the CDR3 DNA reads TGTGCCAGCAGGATCGGAGAGGACACTGAAGCTTTCTTT. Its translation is CASRIGEDTEAFF.

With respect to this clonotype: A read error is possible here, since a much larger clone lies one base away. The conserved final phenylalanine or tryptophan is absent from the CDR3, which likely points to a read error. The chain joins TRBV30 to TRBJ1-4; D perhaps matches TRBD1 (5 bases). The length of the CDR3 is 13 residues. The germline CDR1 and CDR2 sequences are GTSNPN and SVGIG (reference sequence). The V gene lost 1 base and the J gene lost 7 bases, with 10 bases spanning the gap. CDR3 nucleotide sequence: TGTGCCTGGAGTGGGCAGGGTGGTGAAAAACTGTTTTCT. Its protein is CAWSGQGGEKLFS.

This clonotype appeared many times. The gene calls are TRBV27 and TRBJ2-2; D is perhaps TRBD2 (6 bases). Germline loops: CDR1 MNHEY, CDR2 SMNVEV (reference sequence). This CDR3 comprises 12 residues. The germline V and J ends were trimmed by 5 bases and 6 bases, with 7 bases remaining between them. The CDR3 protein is CASSPGAGELFF. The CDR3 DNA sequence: TGTGCCAGCAGTCCGGGGGCCGGGGAGCTGTTTTTT.

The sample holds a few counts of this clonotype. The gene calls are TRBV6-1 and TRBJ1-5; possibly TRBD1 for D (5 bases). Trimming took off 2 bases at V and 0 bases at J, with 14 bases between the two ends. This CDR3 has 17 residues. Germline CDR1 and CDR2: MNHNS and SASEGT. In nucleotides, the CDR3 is TGTGCCAGCAGTGAACGCTGGGGGGTATATAGCAATCAGCCCCAGCATTTT. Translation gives CASSERWGVYSNQPQHF.